The 12 T cell receptor beta chains below all came from one sample that was sequenced in a study of shared clonotypes between healthy human individuals. Repertoires were generated with immunoSEQ multiplex PCR, while TCRdb's copy carries only in-frame clones and drops some. The sample carries about a million clones, about 76% recorded once. Input material: memory CD4+ T cells sorted from blood. Subset of the sample: CD45RA-negative fraction. The receptors were gathered from a man between 18 and 29 years old in good health.

This clone was counted between two and nine times. This chain links TRBV10-3 with TRBJ1-1; D unresolved. The germline V gene encodes CDR1 ENHRY and CDR2 SYGVKD. This CDR3 region has 13 residues. Deletions cut 4 bases from V and 1 base from J, with 7 bases between. The chain's CDR3 is CAISGGRNTEAFF. CDR3 DNA sequence: TGTGCCATCAGTGGTGGGCGGAACACTGAAGCTTTCTTT.

Regarding this clone: The same CDR3 arises from other DNA sequences in this sample as well. This rearrangement joins TRBV5-1 to TRBJ1-2, with TRBD1 as a possible D gene (5 bases). This CDR3 has 12 residues. Per the germline V gene, CDR1 is SGHRS and CDR2 is YFSETQ. V lost 1 base and J 6 bases, leaving 7 bases between the germline ends. CDR3 nucleotides: TGCGCCAGCAGCTTGAGGGGAGATGGCTACACCTTC. Translation gives CASSLRGDGYTF.

The V gene is TRBV18, the J gene TRBJ2-7; D might be TRBD1 or TRBD2, each matching 5 bases. CDR1 and CDR2 (germline): KGHSH, LQKENI. The CDR3 totals 13 residues. V shed 5 bases and J shed 6 bases, with 14 bases lying between them. CDR3 sequence (DNA): TGTGCCAGCTCAGGGGGAGACAGAGGCGAGCAGTACTTC. The encoded protein is CASSGGDRGEQYF.

To note about this clone: A far larger clone is a single base away, which makes a read error likely. The CDR3: CASSEAWGNYGYTF. CDR3 nucleotides: TGTGCCAGCAGTGAAGCATGGGGTAACTATGGCTACACCTTC. This rearrangement joins TRBV2 to TRBJ1-2; D gene uncertain. Germline V gene lookup returns CDR1 SNHLY and CDR2 FYNNEI. This CDR3 comprises 14 residues. V gave up 0 bases and J gave up 1 base, with 6 bases separating them.

Points on this clone: At the DNA level, this CDR3 is encoded by other sequences in the same sample as well. The chain links TRBV28 to TRBJ2-3, with TRBD2 matching 8 bases. The V and J ends lost 5 bases and 3 bases, in that order; junction bases with no gene match: 4. The CDR3 covers 14 residues. CDR1 and CDR2 from the germline V gene are MDHEN and SYDVKM. CDR3 sequence: CASSPGGVTDTQYF. CDR3 DNA sequence: TGTGCCAGCAGTCCCGGGGGGGTGACAGATACGCAGTATTTT. Filled out from reference TRBV28 and TRBJ2-3, the complete variable domain reads DVKVTQSSRYLVKRTGEKVFLECVQDMDHENMFWYRQDPGLGLRLIYFSYDVKMKEKGDIPEGYSVSREKKERFSLILESASTNQTSMYLCASSPGGVTDTQYFGPGTRLTVL.

The gene calls are TRBV11-3 and TRBJ2-2; 8 bases line up with TRBD1. Germline assignment: CDR1 SGHNT and CDR2 YENEEA. This CDR3 contains 16 residues. J gave up 4 bases and V 3 bases, and 7 bases lay outside the gene matches. This CDR3 is CASSFAAGTGTGELFF. The CDR3 DNA reads as TGTGCCAGCAGCTTCGCTGCCGGGACAGGCACCGGGGAGCTGTTTTTT.

This clone appeared a few times. Other nucleotide sequences in the sample specify the same CDR3. V gene TRBV6-1 combines with J gene TRBJ1-2; D gene uncertain. The germline V gene has CDR1 MNHNS and CDR2 SASEGT. V was clipped by 2 bases and J by 5 bases, with 3 bases between them. The CDR3 is 11 residues long. The CDR3 bases are TGTGCCAGCAGTGAACAGTATGGCTACACCTTC. This sequence encodes CASSEQYGYTF.

This clone was seen a handful of times. The V call is TRBV25-1, the J call TRBJ1-4; no reliable D call. Germline CDR1 and CDR2: MGHDK and SYGVNS. CDR3 length equals 14 residues. With 7 bases removed from V and 5 bases from J, the gap between germline ends came to 14 bases. CDR3 DNA sequence: TGTGCCAGCATTGGCCCCTCTCCCAATGAAAAACTGTTTTTT. Residues: CASIGPSPNEKLFF.

This sequence joins TRBV7-8 and TRBJ2-2; 9 positions agree with TRBD2. The V and J ends lost 4 bases and 6 bases, in that order; junction bases with no gene match: 9. Germline CDR1 SGHVS, CDR2 FQNEAQ. This CDR3 has 16 residues. CDR3 region: CASSSQAGGVSGELFF. DNA of the CDR3: TGTGCCAGCAGCTCCCAAGCGGGAGGTGTTTCCGGGGAGCTGTTTTTT.

With regard to this clone: This sequence may be a read error, since a much larger clone differs from it by one base. Different DNA sequences within this sample yield the same CDR3. J is TRBJ2-1 and V is TRBV5-4; D not certain. Per the germline V gene, CDR1 is SGHNT and CDR2 is YYREEE (reference sequence). The V end lost 4 bases, the J end lost 0 bases, and 5 bases lay between the germline ends. This CDR3 is 13 amino acids long. In nucleotides, the CDR3 is TGTGCCAGCAGCCCTCCCTCCTACAATGAGCAGTTCTTC. Translation: CASSPPSYNEQFF.

This clone was observed a few times. The CDR3 coding sequence is TGTGCCAGCAGAGAGACGGTCACAGATACGCAGTATTTT. As protein: CASRETVTDTQYF. V usage is TRBV11-2 and J usage is TRBJ2-3, with D uncertain. Deletions cut 6 bases from V and 2 bases from J, with 9 bases between. Germline V lookup: CDR1 SGHAT, CDR2 FQNNGV. The CDR3 loop spans 13 amino acids.

Worth noting for this clone: The sample contains more than one DNA sequence encoding this CDR3. This chain joins TRBV28 and TRBJ1-2, with D possibly being TRBD1 (5 bases). The CDR3 is 12 residues long. Germline V CDR1 and CDR2: MDHEN, SYDVKM. V dropped 3 bases and J dropped 5 bases, with 7 bases sitting between them. In DNA, the CDR3 is TGTGCCAGCAGTTTGGGGGGTTATGGCTACACCTTC. This translates into CASSLGGYGYTF.